This T cell receptor beta chain was found in a study of regulatory T cells in long-lasting Graves disease. In this sample, this clonotype turned up many times. Sequencing libraries for TCR beta were prepared with iRepertoire HTBI primers and Arm-PCR of CDR3 regions. Each CDR3 protein gets one entry after TCRdb re-called the multiplex PCR reads with MiXCR. Altogether about 340,000 distinct CDR3 sequences are present, around 20% being singletons, with the ten largest covering roughly 27%. Time point indicated: persistent/refractory GD, antithyroid drugs over 5 years with positive TRAb. PBMCs were the source of the RNA used for TCR sequencing. The CDR3 contains 13 residues. Per germline, CDR1 MDHEN and CDR2 SYDVKM. Trimming left V 6 bases short and J 7 bases short, with 15 bases between.

This sequence joins TRBV28 and TRBJ1-1; possible D gene TRBD1, 5 bases. The material sequenced was peripheral blood mononuclear cells (PBMCs), taken when the disease was refractory, from a patient treated with antithyroid drugs. The TCR sequence derives from a female donor with Graves disease. The CDR3 sequence is CASSPRGQIEAFF. DNA for the CDR3: TGTGCCAGCAGCCCTAGGGGTCAGATTGAAGCTTTCTTT.